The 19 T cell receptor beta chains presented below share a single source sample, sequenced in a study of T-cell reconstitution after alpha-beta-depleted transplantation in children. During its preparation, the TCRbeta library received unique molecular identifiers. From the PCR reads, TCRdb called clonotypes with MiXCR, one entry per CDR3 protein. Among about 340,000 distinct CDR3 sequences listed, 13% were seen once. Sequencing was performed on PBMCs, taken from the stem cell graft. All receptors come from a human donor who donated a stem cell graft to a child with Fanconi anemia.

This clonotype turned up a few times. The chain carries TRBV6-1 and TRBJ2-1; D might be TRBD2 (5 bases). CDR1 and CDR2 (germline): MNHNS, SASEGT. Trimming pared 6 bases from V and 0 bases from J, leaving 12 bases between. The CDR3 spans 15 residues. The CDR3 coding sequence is TGTGCCAGCAGGGGTTTCGGACTCTCCTACAATGAGCAGTTCTTC. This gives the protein CASRGFGLSYNEQFF.

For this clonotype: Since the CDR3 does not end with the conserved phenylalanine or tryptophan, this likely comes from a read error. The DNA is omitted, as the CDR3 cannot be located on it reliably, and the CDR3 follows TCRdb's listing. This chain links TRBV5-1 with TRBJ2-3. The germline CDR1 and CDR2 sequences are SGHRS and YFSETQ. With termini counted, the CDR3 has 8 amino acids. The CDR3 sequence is CASSLFVL.

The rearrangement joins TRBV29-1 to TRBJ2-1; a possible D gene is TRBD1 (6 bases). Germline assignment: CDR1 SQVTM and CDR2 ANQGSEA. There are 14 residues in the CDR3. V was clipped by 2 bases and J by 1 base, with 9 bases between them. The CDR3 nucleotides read TGCAGCGTTGAAAAACAGGGTTCCTACAATGAGCAGTTCTTC. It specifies CSVEKQGSYNEQFF.

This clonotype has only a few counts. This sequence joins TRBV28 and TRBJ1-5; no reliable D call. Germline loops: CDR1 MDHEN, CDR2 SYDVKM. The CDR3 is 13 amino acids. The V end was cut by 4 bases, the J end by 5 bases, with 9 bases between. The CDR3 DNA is TGTGCCAGCAGTTCCCGGATAGATCAGCCCCAGCATTTT. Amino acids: CASSSRIDQPQHF.

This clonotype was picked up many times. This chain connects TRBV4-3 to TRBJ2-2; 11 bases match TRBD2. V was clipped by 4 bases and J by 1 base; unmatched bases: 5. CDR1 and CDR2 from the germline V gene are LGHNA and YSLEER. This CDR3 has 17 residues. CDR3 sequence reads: CASSRTSGGRNTGELFF. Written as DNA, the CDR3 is TGCGCCAGCAGCCGCACTAGCGGGGGCCGGAACACCGGGGAGCTGTTTTTT.

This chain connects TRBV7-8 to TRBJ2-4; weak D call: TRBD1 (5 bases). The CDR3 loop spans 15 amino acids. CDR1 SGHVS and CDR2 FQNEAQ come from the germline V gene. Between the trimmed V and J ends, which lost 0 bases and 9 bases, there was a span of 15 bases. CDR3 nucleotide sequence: TGTGCCAGCAGCTTAGCGAGGCCCAGGGCTGGCATTCAGTACTTC. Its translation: CASSLARPRAGIQYF.

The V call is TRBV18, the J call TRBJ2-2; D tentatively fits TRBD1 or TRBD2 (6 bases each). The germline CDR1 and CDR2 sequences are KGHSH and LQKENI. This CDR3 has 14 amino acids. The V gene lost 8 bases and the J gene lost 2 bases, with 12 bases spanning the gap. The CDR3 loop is CASPHGGNTGELFF. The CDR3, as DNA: TGTGCCAGCCCACACGGGGGCAACACCGGGGAGCTGTTTTTT.

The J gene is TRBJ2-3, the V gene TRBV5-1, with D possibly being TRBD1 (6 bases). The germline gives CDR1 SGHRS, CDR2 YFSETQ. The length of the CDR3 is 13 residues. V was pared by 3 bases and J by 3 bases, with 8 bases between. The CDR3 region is CASSSDRTDTQYF. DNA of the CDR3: TGCGCCAGCAGCTCTGACAGGACAGATACGCAGTATTTT. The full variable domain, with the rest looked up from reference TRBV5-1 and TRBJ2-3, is KAGVTQTPRYLIKTRGQQVTLSCSPISGHRSVSWYQQTPGQGLQFLFEYFSETQRNKGNFPGRFSGRQFSNSRSEMNVSTLELGDSALYLCASSSDRTDTQYFGPGTRLTVL.

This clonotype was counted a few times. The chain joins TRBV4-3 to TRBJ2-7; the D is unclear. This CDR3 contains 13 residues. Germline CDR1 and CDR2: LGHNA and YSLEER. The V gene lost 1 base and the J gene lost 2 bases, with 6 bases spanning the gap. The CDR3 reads CASSQGRAYEQYF. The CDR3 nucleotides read TGCGCCAGCAGCCAAGGCCGGGCCTACGAGCAGTACTTC.

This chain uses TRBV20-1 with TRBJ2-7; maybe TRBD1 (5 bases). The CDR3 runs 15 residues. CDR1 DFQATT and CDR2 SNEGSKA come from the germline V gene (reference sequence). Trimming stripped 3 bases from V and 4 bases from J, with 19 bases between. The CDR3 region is CSARPFRSGWYEQYF. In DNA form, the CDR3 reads TGCAGTGCTAGGCCGTTTCGGTCAGGGTGGTACGAGCAGTACTTC.

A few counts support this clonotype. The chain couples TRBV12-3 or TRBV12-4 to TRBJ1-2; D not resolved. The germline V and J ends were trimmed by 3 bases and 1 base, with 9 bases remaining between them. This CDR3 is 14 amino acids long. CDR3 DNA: TGTGCCAGCAGTTTGCTAGGGCGTAACTATGGCTACACCTTC. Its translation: CASSLLGRNYGYTF.

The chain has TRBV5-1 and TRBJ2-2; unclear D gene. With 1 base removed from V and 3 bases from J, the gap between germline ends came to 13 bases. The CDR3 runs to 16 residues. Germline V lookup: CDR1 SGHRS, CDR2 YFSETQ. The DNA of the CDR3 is TGCGCCAGCAGCTTGCAGGCCCGGACCCACACCGGGGAGCTGTTTTTT. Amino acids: CASSLQARTHTGELFF.

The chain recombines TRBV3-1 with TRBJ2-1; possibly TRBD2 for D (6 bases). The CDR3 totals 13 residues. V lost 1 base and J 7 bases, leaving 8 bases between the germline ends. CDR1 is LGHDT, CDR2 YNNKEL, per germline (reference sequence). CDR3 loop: CASSQARGNEQFF. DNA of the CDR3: TGTGCCAGCAGCCAAGCTCGGGGGAATGAGCAGTTCTTC.

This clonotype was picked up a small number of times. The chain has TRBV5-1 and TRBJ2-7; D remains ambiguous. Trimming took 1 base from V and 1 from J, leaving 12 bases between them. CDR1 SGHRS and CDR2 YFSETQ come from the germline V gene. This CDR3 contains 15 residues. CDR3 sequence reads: CASSLLPGGSYEQYF. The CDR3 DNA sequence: TGCGCCAGCAGCTTGCTCCCAGGTGGTTCCTACGAGCAGTACTTC. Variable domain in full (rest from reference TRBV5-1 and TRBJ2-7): KAGVTQTPRYLIKTRGQQVTLSCSPISGHRSVSWYQQTPGQGLQFLFEYFSETQRNKGNFPGRFSGRQFSNSRSEMNVSTLELGDSALYLCASSLLPGGSYEQYFGPGTRLTVT.

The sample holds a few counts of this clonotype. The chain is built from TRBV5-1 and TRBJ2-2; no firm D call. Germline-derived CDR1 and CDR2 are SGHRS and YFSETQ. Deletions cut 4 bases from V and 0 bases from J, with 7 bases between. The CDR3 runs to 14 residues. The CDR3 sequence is CASSQSANTGELFF. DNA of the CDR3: TGCGCCAGCAGCCAGTCAGCGAACACCGGGGAGCTGTTTTTT.

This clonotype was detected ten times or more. The CDR3 nucleotides read TGTGCCAGCAGCCCCTCAACAGGGCTTGCATCCTACGAGCAGTACTTC. Translation gives CASSPSTGLASYEQYF. The rearrangement joins TRBV7-8 to TRBJ2-7; weak D call: TRBD1 (6 bases). Germline V gives CDR1 SGHVS, CDR2 FQNEAQ. V lost 5 bases and J 1 base, leaving 18 bases between the germline ends. This CDR3 has 16 residues. The whole variable domain, filled in from reference TRBV7-8 and TRBJ2-7, reads GAGVSQSPRYKVAKRGQDVALRCDPISGHVSLFWYQQALGQGPEFLTYFQNEAQLDKSGLPSDRFFAERPEGSVSTLKIQRTQQEDSAVYLCASSPSTGLASYEQYFGPGTRLTVT.

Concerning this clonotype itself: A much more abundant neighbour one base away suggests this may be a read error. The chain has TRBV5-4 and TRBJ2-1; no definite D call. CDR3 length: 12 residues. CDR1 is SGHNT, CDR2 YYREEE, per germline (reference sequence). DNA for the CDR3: TGTGCCGGCAGCTCGACCTACAATGAGCAGTTCTTC. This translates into CAGSSTYNEQFF.

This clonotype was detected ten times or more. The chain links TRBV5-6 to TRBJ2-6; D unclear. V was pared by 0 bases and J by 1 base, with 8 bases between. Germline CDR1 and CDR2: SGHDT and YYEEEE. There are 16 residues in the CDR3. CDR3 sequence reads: CASSLDKTSGANVLTF. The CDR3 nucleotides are TGTGCCAGCAGCTTGGATAAAACGTCTGGGGCCAACGTCCTGACTTTC. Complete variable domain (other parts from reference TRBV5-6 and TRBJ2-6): DAGVTQSPTHLIKTRGQQVTLRCSPKSGHDTVSWYQQALGQGPQFIFQYYEEEERQRGNFPDRFSGHQFPNYSSELNVNALLLGDSALYLCASSLDKTSGANVLTFGAGSRLTVL.

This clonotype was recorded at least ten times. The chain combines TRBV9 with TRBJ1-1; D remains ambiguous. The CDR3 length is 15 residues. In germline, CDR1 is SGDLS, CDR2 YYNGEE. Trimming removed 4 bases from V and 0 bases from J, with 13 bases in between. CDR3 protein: CASSPENSLNTEAFF. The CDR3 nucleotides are TGTGCCAGCAGCCCGGAGAATTCCTTGAACACTGAAGCTTTCTTT.